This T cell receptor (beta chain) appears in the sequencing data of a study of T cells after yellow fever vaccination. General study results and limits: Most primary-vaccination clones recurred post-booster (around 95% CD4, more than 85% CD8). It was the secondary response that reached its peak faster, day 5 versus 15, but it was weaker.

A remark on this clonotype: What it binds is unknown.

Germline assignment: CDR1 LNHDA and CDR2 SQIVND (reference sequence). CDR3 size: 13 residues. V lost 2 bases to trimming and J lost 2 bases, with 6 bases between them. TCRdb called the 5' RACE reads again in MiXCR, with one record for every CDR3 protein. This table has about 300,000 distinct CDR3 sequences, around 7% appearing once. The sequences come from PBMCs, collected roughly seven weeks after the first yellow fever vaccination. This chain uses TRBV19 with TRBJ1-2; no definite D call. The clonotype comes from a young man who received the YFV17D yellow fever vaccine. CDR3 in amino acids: CASSISRNYGYTF. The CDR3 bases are TGTGCCAGTAGTATATCCAGGAACTATGGCTACACCTTC.